Sequencing of this TCR beta chain was carried out in a study of T-cell reconstitution after alpha-beta-depleted transplantation in children (dated by TCRdb to 2016 to 2017). For the study in its entirety: The study quantitatively tracked T-cell immune reconstitution after TCRalphabeta/CD19-depleted allogeneic hematopoietic cell transplantation in children using TCR repertoire profiling.

Receptor libraries were prepared by PCR. TCRdb names Illumina HiSeq 2500 as the instrument used. TCR library preparation used molecular barcoding, with unique molecular identifiers applied to normalize quantification of the TCRbeta repertoire. TCRdb applied fastp at Q25 and MiXCR to the public reads, then kept only in-frame beta chains. Each record represents a unique CDR3 protein, reported with the most common genes and DNA among its rows. The table for this sample lists a few hundred thousand distinct CDR3 sequences; over 8% of them were counted only once. The ten largest clones represent roughly a tenth of the sample. The CDR3 spans 15 residues, from the cysteine through the phenylalanine. The only DNA kept is the CDR3, 45 bases in frame from the first base. Taken from the germline V gene (reference sequence), the CDR1 and CDR2 loops are SEHNR and FQNEAQ. Relative to germline, V is missing 5 bases and J is missing 4 bases, with 7 bases of the junction outside any gene match.

On this clonotype: Its recognized antigen is unknown. No base quality information exists; no much larger clone differs at one position.

The sample was PBMCs from the stem cell graft donor, taken from the stem cell graft. The chain is made from TRBV7-9 and TRBJ2-2, with TRBD1 matching 7 junction bases. The TCR sequence derives from a human donor who donated a stem cell graft to a child with SCID. The DNA reads as follows: TGTGCCAGCAGCACACCGGGACAGTTCACCGGGGAGCTGTTTTTT. This yields the protein CASSTPGQFTGELFF.